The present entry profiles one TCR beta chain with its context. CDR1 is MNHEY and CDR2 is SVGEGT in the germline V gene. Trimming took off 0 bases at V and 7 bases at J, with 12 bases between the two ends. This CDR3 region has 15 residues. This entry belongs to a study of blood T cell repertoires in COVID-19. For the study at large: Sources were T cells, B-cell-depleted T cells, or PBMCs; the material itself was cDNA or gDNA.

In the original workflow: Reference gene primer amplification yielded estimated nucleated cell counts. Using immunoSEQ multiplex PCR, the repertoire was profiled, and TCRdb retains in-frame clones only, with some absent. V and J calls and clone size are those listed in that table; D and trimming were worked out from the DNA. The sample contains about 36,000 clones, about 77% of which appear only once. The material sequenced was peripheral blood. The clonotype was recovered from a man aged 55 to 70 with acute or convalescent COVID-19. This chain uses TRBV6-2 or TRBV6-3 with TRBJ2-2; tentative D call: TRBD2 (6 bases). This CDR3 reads CASSYSGGRIGELFF. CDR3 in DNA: TGTGCCAGCAGTTACTCTGGGGGGAGGATCGGGGAGCTGTTTTTT.